These T cell receptor beta chains were read from a single sample in a study of blood T cell repertoires in COVID-19. Profiled with immunoSEQ multiplex PCR; TCRdb holds only in-frame clones, not every one. The table shows around 100,000 clones, with 69% occurring only once. Sequences were obtained from peripheral blood. The origin of the receptors is a man older than 75 with acute or convalescent COVID-19. The CDR3 runs from the conserved cysteine through the conserved F or W. A D gene is named only where the DNA matches it firmly. The listing skips clone size in some rows; elsewhere it reads once, few, many or a size class.

TRBJ2-1	TRBV19	.	.	CASSTWANNEQFF	TGTGCCAGTAGTACTTGGGCCAACAATGAGCAGTTCTTC
TRBJ2-3	TRBV5-1	.	TRBD2	CASSSGTSYADTQYF	TGCGCCAGCAGCTCAGGGACTAGCTACGCAGATACGCAGTATTTT
TRBJ2-7	TRBV24-1	.	TRBD2	CATSDIAGGDEQYF	TGTGCCACCAGTGATATAGCGGGAGGGGACGAGCAGTACTTC
TRBJ1-6	TRBV2	.	.	CASSEGGDSPLHF	TGTGCCAGCAGTGAAGGGGGCGACTCACCCCTCCACTTT
TRBJ2-1	TRBV5-4	few	TRBD2	CASSLAGSGRYNEQFF	TGTGCCAGCAGCTTGGCCGGTAGCGGGAGGTACAATGAGCAGTTCTTC
TRBJ2-5	TRBV7-2	.	TRBD2	CASSPGGGHNF	TGTGCCAGCAGCCCCGGGGGGGGCCATAACTTC
TRBJ2-1	TRBV2	.	TRBD1	CASRFSGTANNEQFF	TGTGCCAGCAGATTTTCCGGGACAGCCAACAATGAGCAGTTCTTC
TRBJ1-5	TRBV6-2/TRBV6-3	.	.	CASSYVPGNQPQHF	TGTGCCAGCAGTTACGTCCCAGGCAATCAGCCCCAGCATTTT
TRBJ2-7	TRBV6-5	few	.	CASSYRYREYEQYF	TGTGCCAGCAGTTACCGGTACAGGGAATACGAGCAGTACTTC
TRBJ1-1	TRBV5-6	.	.	CASSQGTVVVAAFF	TGTGCCAGCAGCCAGGGGACGGTTGTGGTTGCGGCTTTCTTT
TRBJ2-1	TRBV6-2/TRBV6-3	.	.	CASSPLSGSSYNEQFF	TGTGCCAGCAGTCCCCTCTCCGGGAGCTCCTACAATGAGCAGTTCTTC
TRBJ2-7	TRBV14	.	TRBD2	CASSQDGRPGLAYEQYF	TGTGCCAGCAGCCAAGACGGGCGGCCGGGACTAGCCTACGAGCAGTACTTC
TRBJ1-5	TRBV5-1	.	.	CASSLEGGNQPQHF	TGCGCCAGCAGCTTGGAAGGGGGCAATCAGCCCCAGCATTTT
TRBJ2-3	TRBV18	few	TRBD2	CASSPPTSDNTDTQYF	TGTGCCAGCTCACCACCTACTAGCGATAACACAGATACGCAGTATTTT
TRBJ2-1	TRBV28	.	TRBD1	CASSLHPGQGGDEQFF	TGTGCCAGCAGTCTCCATCCGGGACAGGGGGGCGATGAGCAGTTCTTC
TRBJ1-2	TRBV27	few	.	CASSLSGVWGYTF	TGTGCCAGCAGTTTATCCGGAGTTTGGGGCTACACCTTC
TRBJ1-5	TRBV3-1/TRBV3-2	.	.	CASSRGLRGNQPQHF	TGTGCCAGCAGCCGGGGACTGAGAGGCAATCAGCCCCAGCATTTT
TRBJ2-2	TRBV24-1	.	.	CATRATGSNTGELFF	TGTGCCACCCGGGCGACGGGATCGAACACCGGGGAGCTGTTTTTT
TRBJ2-7	TRBV20-1	.	.	CSAAQGGEQYF	TGCAGTGCTGCGCAGGGGGGCGAGCAGTACTTC
TRBJ2-1	TRBV10-3	.	.	CAISDLSGNEQFF	TGTGCCATCAGTGACCTTTCCGGCAATGAGCAGTTCTTC
TRBJ1-2	TRBV4-2	.	.	CASSQGDTGRLGFYTF	TGTGCCAGCAGCCAAGGTGATACCGGCAGACTAGGATTCTACACCTTC
TRBJ2-6	TRBV30	.	.	CAWSIGSGANVLTF	TGTGCCTGGAGTATCGGGTCTGGGGCCAACGTCCTGACTTTC
TRBJ2-7	TRBV19	.	.	CASSRLILYEQYF	TGTGCCAGTAGCCGACTGATCCTCTACGAGCAGTACTTC
TRBJ1-5	TRBV4-1	medium-sized	.	CASSQVEVGNQPQHF	TGCGCCAGCAGCCAAGTGGAGGTCGGGAATCAGCCCCAGCATTTT
TRBJ2-1	TRBV4-2	.	.	CASSQDPGAPYNEQFF	TGTGCCAGCAGCCAAGACCCGGGAGCCCCCTACAATGAGCAGTTCTTC
TRBJ2-7	TRBV9	.	.	CASSVRGDRSREQYF	TGTGCCAGCAGCGTAAGAGGCGATCGGTCTCGGGAGCAGTACTTC
TRBJ2-5	TRBV28	few	TRBD1	CASSRGQGALEETQYF	TGTGCCAGCAGTCGGGGACAGGGGGCTTTAGAAGAGACCCAGTACTTC
TRBJ2-7	TRBV2	.	.	CAIGSEQYF	TGTGCCATCGGGAGCGAGCAGTACTTC
TRBJ2-1	TRBV11-2	few	TRBD1	CASSLDPTYGTGGNEQFF	TGTGCCAGCAGCTTAGACCCCACCTACGGGACAGGGGGTAATGAGCAGTTCTTC
TRBJ1-1	TRBV29-1	.	.	CSVETQGGNTEAFF	TGCAGCGTTGAAACACAGGGCGGGAACACTGAAGCTTTCTTT